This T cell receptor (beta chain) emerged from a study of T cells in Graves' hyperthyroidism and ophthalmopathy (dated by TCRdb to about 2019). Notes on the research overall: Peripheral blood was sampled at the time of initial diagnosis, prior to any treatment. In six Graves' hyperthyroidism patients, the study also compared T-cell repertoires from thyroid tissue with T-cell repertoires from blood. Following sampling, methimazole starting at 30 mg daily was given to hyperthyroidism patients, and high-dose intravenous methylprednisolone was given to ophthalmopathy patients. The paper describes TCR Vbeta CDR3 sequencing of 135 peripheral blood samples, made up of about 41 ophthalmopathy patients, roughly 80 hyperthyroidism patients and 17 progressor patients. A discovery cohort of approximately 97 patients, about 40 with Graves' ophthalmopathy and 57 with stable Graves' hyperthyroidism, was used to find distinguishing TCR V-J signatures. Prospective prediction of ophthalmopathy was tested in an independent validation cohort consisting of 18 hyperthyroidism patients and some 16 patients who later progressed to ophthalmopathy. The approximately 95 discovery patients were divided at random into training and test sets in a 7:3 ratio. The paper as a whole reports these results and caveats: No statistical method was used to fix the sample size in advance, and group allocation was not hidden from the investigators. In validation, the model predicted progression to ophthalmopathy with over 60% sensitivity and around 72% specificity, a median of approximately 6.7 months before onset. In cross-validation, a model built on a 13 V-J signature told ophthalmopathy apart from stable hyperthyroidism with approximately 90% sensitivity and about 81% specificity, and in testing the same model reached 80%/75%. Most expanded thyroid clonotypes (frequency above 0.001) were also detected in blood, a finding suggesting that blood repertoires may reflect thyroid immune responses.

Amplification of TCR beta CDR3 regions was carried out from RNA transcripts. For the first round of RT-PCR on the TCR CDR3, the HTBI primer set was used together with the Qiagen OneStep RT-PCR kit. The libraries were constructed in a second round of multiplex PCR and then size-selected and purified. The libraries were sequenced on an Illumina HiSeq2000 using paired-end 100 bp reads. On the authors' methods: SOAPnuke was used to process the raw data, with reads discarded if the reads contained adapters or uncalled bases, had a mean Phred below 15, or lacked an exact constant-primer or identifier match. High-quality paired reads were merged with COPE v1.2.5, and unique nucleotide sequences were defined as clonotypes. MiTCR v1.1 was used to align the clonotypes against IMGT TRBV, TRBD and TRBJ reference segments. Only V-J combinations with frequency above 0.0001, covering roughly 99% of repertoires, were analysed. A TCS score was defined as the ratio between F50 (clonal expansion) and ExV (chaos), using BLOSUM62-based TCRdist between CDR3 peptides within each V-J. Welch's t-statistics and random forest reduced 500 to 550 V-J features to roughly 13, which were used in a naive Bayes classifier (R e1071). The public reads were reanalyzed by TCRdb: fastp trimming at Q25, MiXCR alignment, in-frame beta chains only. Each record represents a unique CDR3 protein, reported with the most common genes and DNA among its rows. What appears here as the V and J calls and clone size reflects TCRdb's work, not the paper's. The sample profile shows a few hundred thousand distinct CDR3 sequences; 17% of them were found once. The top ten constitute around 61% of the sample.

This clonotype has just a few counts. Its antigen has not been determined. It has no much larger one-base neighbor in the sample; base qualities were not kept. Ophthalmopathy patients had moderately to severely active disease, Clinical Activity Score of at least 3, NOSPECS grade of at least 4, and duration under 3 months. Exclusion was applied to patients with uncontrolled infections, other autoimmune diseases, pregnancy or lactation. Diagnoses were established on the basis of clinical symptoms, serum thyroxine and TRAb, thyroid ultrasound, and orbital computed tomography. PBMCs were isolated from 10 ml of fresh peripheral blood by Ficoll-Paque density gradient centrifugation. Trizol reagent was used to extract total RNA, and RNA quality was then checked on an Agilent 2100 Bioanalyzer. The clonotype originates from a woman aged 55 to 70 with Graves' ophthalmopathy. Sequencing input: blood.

The DNA sequence is as follows: TGTGCCAGCAGTGAAAGGGAGGGGGATGGCTACACCTTC. The translation is CASSEREGDGYTF. The rearrangement joined TRBV6-4 to TRBJ1-2; TRBD1 is possibly the D segment (6 matching bases). Inclusive of the bounding cysteine and phenylalanine, the CDR3 is 13 residues long. The kept DNA is CDR3 alone, 39 bases in frame from the first base. The V end loses 3 bases and the J end loses 6 bases, and a stretch of 11 bases separates them. The germline V gene gives CDR1 as MRHNA and CDR2 as SNTAGT.